The entry below gives a single T cell receptor (beta chain) sequence along with its context. This clonotype was picked up a small number of times. Its antigen specificity is not known. Base qualities are not at hand, and no much larger clone is one base apart. Relative to germline, V is missing 4 bases and J is missing 7 bases, with 7 bases of the junction outside any gene match. Counted from cysteine to phenylalanine, this CDR3 has 15 amino acids. Kept here is only the CDR3 DNA, which spans 45 bases and is read in frame from base 1. The germline V gene provides CDR1 MGHRA and CDR2 YSYEKL. The data belong to a study of T cells in Graves' hyperthyroidism and ophthalmopathy (dated by TCRdb to about 2019). Describing the broader study: Peripheral blood samples were taken at the time of initial diagnosis, prior to any treatment. To identify TCR V-J signatures that set the groups apart, the researchers used a discovery cohort of more than 95 patients, made up of 43 with Graves' ophthalmopathy and around 58 with stable Graves' hyperthyroidism. Prospective prediction of ophthalmopathy was tested in an independent validation cohort consisting of about 20 hyperthyroidism patients and some 15 patients who later progressed to ophthalmopathy. The 100 or so discovery patients were divided at random into training and test sets in a 7:3 ratio. Thyroid tissue and blood T-cell repertoires from several Graves' hyperthyroidism patients were also compared in the study. After sampling, hyperthyroidism patients received methimazole starting at 30 mg daily, and ophthalmopathy patients received high-dose intravenous methylprednisolone. According to the paper, TCR Vbeta CDR3 sequencing was carried out on approximately 140 peripheral blood samples, which came from approximately 43 ophthalmopathy, approximately 78 hyperthyroidism and around 17 progressor patients.

Moderately to severely active disease, a Clinical Activity Score of at least 3, a NOSPECS grade of at least 4, and a duration under 3 months were present in ophthalmopathy patients. The study excluded patients with uncontrolled infections, other autoimmune diseases, pregnancy or lactation. Diagnoses were established on the basis of clinical symptoms, serum thyroxine and TRAb, thyroid ultrasound, and orbital computed tomography. PBMCs were isolated from 8 to 10 ml of fresh peripheral blood by Ficoll-Paque density gradient centrifugation. Trizol reagent was used to extract total RNA, and RNA quality was then checked on an Agilent 2100 Bioanalyzer. The TCR beta CDR3 regions were amplified from RNA transcripts. For the first round of RT-PCR on the TCR CDR3, the HTBI primer set was used together with the Qiagen OneStep RT-PCR kit. Libraries were constructed in a second round of multiplex PCR, after which size selection and purification were carried out. Sequencing of the libraries was done on an Illumina HiSeq2000 using paired-end 100 bp reads. From the authors' description of their analysis: SOAPnuke was used to process the raw data, removing reads that contained adapters or uncalled bases, had a mean Phred below 15, or lacked an exact match to the constant primer or identifier. COPE v1.2.5 was used to merge the high-quality paired reads, and each unique nucleotide sequence was defined as a clonotype. MiTCR v1.1 was used to align clonotypes to the IMGT TRBV, TRBD and TRBJ reference segments. Only V-J combinations with frequency above 0.0001, covering 99% to 99.2% of repertoires, were analysed. A TCS score was defined as the ratio of F50 (clonal expansion) to E x V (chaos), with BLOSUM62-based TCRdist applied between CDR3 peptides within each V-J. Welch's t-statistics and random forest reduced fewer than 600 V-J features to 10 to 15, which were used in a naive Bayes classifier (R e1071). TCRdb ran its own pipeline on the public reads, namely fastp trimming at Q25 and MiXCR clone calling, and kept in-frame beta chains. Rows merge per CDR3 protein into single entries with the most common DNA and genes. The V and J calls shown here were made by TCRdb, not taken from the authors' results. In all, the sample holds 400,000 to 600,000 distinct CDR3 sequences, and roughly 16% of those were seen once. Less than 30% of the sample is in the top ten clones.

General findings and caveats noted by the study authors: No statistical method was used to fix the sample size in advance, and group allocation was not hidden from the investigators. During validation, the model predicted progression to ophthalmopathy a median of approximately 7 months ahead of onset, with 60% to 71% sensitivity and 72.22% specificity. Most expanded thyroid clonotypes (frequency above 0.001) were also detected in blood, suggesting blood repertoires may reflect thyroid immune responses. Ophthalmopathy was separated from stable hyperthyroidism by a 13 V-J signature model, with over 85% sensitivity and about 81% specificity obtained in cross-validation and 80%/75% obtained in testing.

Sequenced sample: blood. This receptor was taken from a woman in her 30s with Graves' ophthalmopathy. The sequence is built from TRBV4-1 and TRBJ2-4, with TRBD1 identical over 10 junction bases. The DNA reads as follows: TGCGCCAGCAGCCTCTTCCCGGGACAGGGGAACATTCAGTACTTC. Translated, it reads CASSLFPGQGNIQYF.